Listed below are T cell receptor beta chains from one sample, sequenced in a study of identical twins. A single record per CDR3 protein comes from TCRdb applying MiXCR to the 5' RACE reads. The sample records 700,000 to 950,000 distinct CDR3 sequences, about 12% being singletons. These data also featured in a second study, about yellow fever vaccine responses in identical twins.

The source material was PBMCs. Receptor source: a young woman in good health. Each CDR3 is given with its conserved first and last residue. A D gene is named only where the DNA matches it firmly. Clone size is stated in some rows and not others, as once, few, many or a class when expanded.

D gene | clone size | J gene | V gene | CDR3 DNA | CDR3 protein
- | few | TRBJ1-5 | TRBV15 | TGTGCCACCAGCAAGGTCAGCCGGGGAGATCAGCCCCAGCATTTT | CATSKVSRGDQPQHF
- | - | TRBJ2-1 | TRBV4-1 | TGCGCCAGCAGCTCGCAAAGCAGTGAGCAGTTCTTC | CASSSQSSEQFF
- | few | TRBJ1-6 | TRBV6-2/TRBV6-3 | TGTGCCAGCAGTAGCGAGGGACATATAAATTCACCCCTCCACTTT | CASSSEGHINSPLHF
TRBD1 | many | TRBJ2-1 | TRBV7-8 | TGTGCCAGCAGCTTTTTCACAGGGGGCGCGGGTGAGCAGTTCTTC | CASSFFTGGAGEQFF
- | few | TRBJ2-7 | TRBV7-8 | TGTGCCAGCAGCTCCTGGGACCGGAGCTCCTACGAGCAGTACTTC | CASSSWDRSSYEQYF
- | - | TRBJ1-3 | TRBV21-1 | TGTGCCAGCGTAACGGGACGGCTAAGAACTGGAGACACCATATATTTT | CASVTGRLRTGDTIYF
TRBD2 | - | TRBJ2-3 | TRBV25-1 | TGTGCCAGCAGTTTGACTAGCGGGCCTAGCACAGATACGCAGTATTTT | CASSLTSGPSTDTQYF
- | - | TRBJ1-6 | TRBV10-3 | TGTGCCATCAGTTCCCTGGTTGGGGGTTCCACCAATTCACCCCTCCACTTT | CAISSLVGGSTNSPLHF
- | few | TRBJ2-3 | TRBV2 | TGTGCCAGCAGCTTCCGGGACGATACTAGCACAGATACGCAGTATTTT | CASSFRDDTSTDTQYF
- | - | TRBJ2-3 | TRBV25-1 | TGTGCCAGCAGTGCCGAGGGGTTAGATACGCAGTATTTT | CASSAEGLDTQYF
TRBD1 | - | TRBJ2-3 | TRBV6-5 | TGTGCCAGCAGTTACTGGGGACAGGGGACAGATACGCAGTATTTT | CASSYWGQGTDTQYF
TRBD2 | many | TRBJ2-3 | TRBV6-4 | TGTGCCAGCAACCCCGCCGGGGGGGGACCAGATACGCAGTATTTT | CASNPAGGGPDTQYF
- | many | TRBJ1-3 | TRBV2 | TGTGCCAGCAGGAACCCCCGGGACATTGGAAACACCATATATTTT | CASRNPRDIGNTIYF
- | few | TRBJ1-4 | TRBV12-3/TRBV12-4 | TGTGCCAGCAGGTCCAGGGTTGAAAAACTGTTTTTT | CASRSRVEKLFF
- | many | TRBJ1-5 | TRBV3-1 | TGTGCCAGCAGCCGCTCTGGGGACCAGCCCCAGCATTTT | CASSRSGDQPQHF
TRBD2 | few | TRBJ2-1 | TRBV20-1 | TGCAGTGCTAGAGATCTTTTAGCGGGAAACAATGAGCAGTTCTTC | CSARDLLAGNNEQFF
- | few | TRBJ1-1 | TRBV6-2/TRBV6-3 | TGTGCCAGCAGCCCCGGACAAAAGAACACTGAAGCTTTCTTT | CASSPGQKNTEAFF
- | - | TRBJ2-5 | TRBV20-1 | TGCAGTGCTAGGACAGCGTACCAAGAGACCCAGTACTTC | CSARTAYQETQYF
TRBD1 | - | TRBJ2-7 | TRBV12-3/TRBV12-4 | TGTGCCAGCAGTTTAGGGGACAGCCGAACCTACGAGCAGTACTTC | CASSLGDSRTYEQYF
- | - | TRBJ1-1 | TRBV6-5 | TGTGCCAGCAGTTATGACCCAACGAACACTGAAGCTTTCTTT | CASSYDPTNTEAFF
- | many | TRBJ2-3 | TRBV5-1 | TGCGCCAGCTACAGATCGGGGCCGGGGACAGATACGCAGTATTTT | CASYRSGPGTDTQYF
TRBD2 | - | TRBJ2-7 | TRBV2 | TGTGCCAGCAGGGACCCGGGACTAGCGGAATCCTACGAGCAGTACTTC | CASRDPGLAESYEQYF
- | - | TRBJ1-4 | TRBV4-2 | TGTGCCAGCAGAGGGGAGCTTTCTCCCGAAAAACTGTTTTTT | CASRGELSPEKLFF
TRBD1 | many | TRBJ1-1 | TRBV12-3/TRBV12-4 | TGTGCCAGCAGTCGACAGGGGGGGAACACTGAAGCTTTCTTT | CASSRQGGNTEAFF
TRBD2 | - | TRBJ2-2 | TRBV6-5 | TGTGCCAGCAGTTACGTCGGGGGGAGTGTCGGGGAGCTGTTTTTT | CASSYVGGSVGELFF
TRBD1 | many | TRBJ1-2 | TRBV12-3/TRBV12-4 | TGTGCCAGCAGCCTGGGACAGGCGGGGGGCTACACCTTC | CASSLGQAGGYTF
TRBD2 | - | TRBJ2-1 | TRBV3-1 | TGTGCCAGCAGCCGACCCGGGACTAGCGGGTACAATGAGCAGTTCTTC | CASSRPGTSGYNEQFF
- | - | TRBJ2-5 | TRBV5-1 | TGCGCCAGCAGCTTGGTTGCGGCGGAGACCCAGTACTTC | CASSLVAAETQYF
- | few | TRBJ2-7 | TRBV7-6 | TGTGCCAGCGCCGGGGGCCCCTCCTACGAGCAGTACTTC | CASAGGPSYEQYF
- | - | TRBJ1-2 | TRBV4-1 | TGCGCCAGCAGCCAAGGTCAGGACTACTATGGCTACACCTTC | CASSQGQDYYGYTF
TRBD2 | - | TRBJ2-5 | TRBV5-5 | TGTGCCAGCAGCCGGCAGGCTAGCGGGGGACAAGAGACCCAGTACTTC | CASSRQASGGQETQYF
- | many | TRBJ1-1 | TRBV18 | TGTGCCAGCTCACCGGCGGAGAACACTGAAGCTTTCTTT | CASSPAENTEAFF
TRBD2 | - | TRBJ2-3 | TRBV9 | TGTGCCAGCAGTGACCCGCGAGTAGCGGGGTCCAGGGATACGCAGTATTTT | CASSDPRVAGSRDTQYF
- | few | TRBJ2-7 | TRBV6-2/TRBV6-3 | TGTGCCAGCAGTTACTTCGGGCGTGTATACGAGCAGTACTTC | CASSYFGRVYEQYF
- | - | TRBJ2-7 | TRBV9 | TGTGCCAGCAGCGCCTTAGGGACAACCGTTGACGAGCAGTACTTC | CASSALGTTVDEQYF
TRBD2 | few | TRBJ2-1 | TRBV12-3/TRBV12-4 | TGTGCCAGCAGCCGAGGCGCTAGCGGGGGCAATGAGCAGTTCTTC | CASSRGASGGNEQFF
TRBD1 | few | TRBJ1-1 | TRBV10-3 | TGTGCCATACAGGGGTTCGACACTGAAGCTTTCTTT | CAIQGFDTEAFF
- | - | TRBJ2-7 | TRBV12-3/TRBV12-4 | TGTGCCAGCAGACAGTCAGGAAGGGACTCCGAGCAGTACTTC | CASRQSGRDSEQYF
- | - | TRBJ1-6 | TRBV10-3 | TGTGCCATCAGCAAGGCCCAGGTCCGCCGGGTGTCGGATTCACCCCTCCACTTT | CAISKAQVRRVSDSPLHF
TRBD1 | few | TRBJ1-4 | TRBV6-1 | TGTGCCAGCAGCCCTTTTGGGACAGGGGCTGAAAAACTGTTTTTT | CASSPFGTGAEKLFF
- | few | TRBJ2-3 | TRBV21-1 | TGTGCCAGCAGCAAACGAGACCGATCCGGGACTAGGGGGGAACAGGGCACAGATACGCAGTATTTT | CASSKRDRSGTRGEQGTDTQYF
TRBD2 | many | TRBJ2-2 | TRBV20-1 | TGCAGTGCCAAAGGGACTAGGCCCGGGGAGCTGTTTTTT | CSAKGTRPGELFF
- | few | TRBJ2-2 | TRBV7-8 | TGTGCCAGCAGCTTATTCGTGGGAGCGGGTGTAACCGGGGAGCTGTTTTTT | CASSLFVGAGVTGELFF
- | many | TRBJ1-1 | TRBV11-3 | TGTGCCAGCAGCTGGGGCGGGGGCACTGAAGCTTTCTTT | CASSWGGGTEAFF
TRBD2 | few | TRBJ2-7 | TRBV3-1 | TGTGCCAGCAGGCGGACTAGCGGGAGTCCTGAGCAGTACTTC | CASRRTSGSPEQYF
- | few | TRBJ2-3 | TRBV12-3/TRBV12-4 | TGTGCCAGCAGCCAAACGGCTAGCGTTAGCACAGATACGCAGTATTTT | CASSQTASVSTDTQYF
- | - | TRBJ1-1 | TRBV7-9 | TGTGCCAGCAGATCAGACAGGCGGAACACTGAAGCTTTCTTT | CASRSDRRNTEAFF
TRBD2 | few | TRBJ2-1 | TRBV29-1 | TGCAGCGCTGGGACTAGCGGCTCCTACAATGAGCAGTTCTTC | CSAGTSGSYNEQFF
TRBD1 | - | TRBJ1-3 | TRBV9 | TGTGCCAGCGGACCTGGGACAGGGGGAAACACCATATATTTT | CASGPGTGGNTIYF
TRBD2 | many | TRBJ2-2 | TRBV12-3/TRBV12-4 | TGTGCCAGCAGTTTAGTCCCTTTTGGCGGGGGAACCGGGGAGCTGTTTTTT | CASSLVPFGGGTGELFF
TRBD1 | - | TRBJ1-2 | TRBV20-1 | TGCAGTGTTACCCTAGGACAGGTCTATGGCTACACCTTC | CSVTLGQVYGYTF
TRBD2 | few | TRBJ2-7 | TRBV20-1 | TGCAGTGCCGGACTAGCGGGGATTTCCTACGAGCAGTACTTC | CSAGLAGISYEQYF
- | many | TRBJ1-1 | TRBV7-9 | TGCGCCAGCAGCTTTGACATGAACACTGAAGCTTTCTTT | CASSFDMNTEAFF
TRBD2 | few | TRBJ2-7 | TRBV6-1 | TGTGCCAGCAACCAGGAGTCTAGCGGGAGTTTGTACGAGCAGTACTTC | CASNQESSGSLYEQYF
TRBD1 | - | TRBJ2-7 | TRBV6-2/TRBV6-3 | TGTGCCAGCAGTCTCCACGGACAGGGCGCCTACGAGCAGTACTTC | CASSLHGQGAYEQYF
- | few | TRBJ2-7 | TRBV4-1 | TGCGCCAGCAGCCAAGAGGGGGGAGCAACATTCGAGCAGTACTTC | CASSQEGGATFEQYF
TRBD2 | many | TRBJ2-5 | TRBV9 | TGTGCCAGCAGCGTAGGACTAGCGGTCCAAGAGACCCAGTACTTC | CASSVGLAVQETQYF